The clone carrying this TCR beta chain was counted only a few times. These data come from a study of T cell responses to AZD1222 COVID-19 vaccine. This table comes from immunoSEQ multiplex PCR, and its TCRdb copy is limited to in-frame clones, with some not included. Altogether 170,000 or so clones are present, around 88% being singletons, with the ten largest covering roughly 10%. The source material was peripheral blood, sampled 28 days after the second AZD1222 dose. This receptor was identified in an adult who received the AZD1222 COVID-19 vaccine.

CDR3 region: CASRSRKLFF. The CDR3 bases are TGTGCCAGCAGGAGTCGGAAACTGTTTTTT. The V and J genes are TRBV19 and TRBJ1-4; D unclear. From germline, CDR1 is LNHDA and CDR2 SQIVND (reference sequence). This CDR3 is built from 10 residues. Trimming took 9 bases from V and 11 from J, leaving 10 bases between them.